This is a list of T cell receptor beta chains from one sample in a study of graft-versus-host responses after intestinal transplantation. Their cognate antigens are unknown. Produced via immunoSEQ multiplex PCR; TCRdb's table is partial and in-frame only. The data hold some 93,000 clones, with 90% to 95% observed a single time. Source: unstimulated CD8+ T cells sorted from spleen or lymph node cells, taken before intestinal transplant. These receptors originate from a human donor who received an intestinal transplant. Both conserved end residues are part of each CDR3. D genes are given only for firm matches. Clone size appears in some rows only: once, few, many, or a class for an expanded clone.

>TRBV4-1|NA|17|TRBJ1-1|NA
CASSQGAGNGVNTEAFF
TGCGCCAGCAGCCAAGGGGCAGGGAATGGGGTGAACACTGAAGCTTTCTTT
>TRBV7-6|NA|15|TRBJ2-3|once
CASSPLGGRTDTQYF
TGTGCCAGCAGCCCTCTAGGCGGCCGCACAGATACGCAGTATTTT
>TRBV5-1|NA|14|TRBJ1-1|NA
CASSSGHRNTEAFF
TGCGCCAGCAGCTCTGGACACCGGAACACTGAAGCTTTCTTT
>TRBV4-3|NA|15|TRBJ1-1|NA
CASSQDLGGYTEAFF
TGCGCCAGCAGCCAAGATCTGGGGGGGTACACTGAAGCTTTCTTT
>TRBV5-5|NA|15|TRBJ2-7|NA
CASSFRTDDSYEQYF
TGTGCCAGCAGCTTCCGGACAGATGACTCCTACGAGCAGTACTTC
>TRBV7-9|NA|15|TRBJ1-1|NA
CASSLVEGPNTEAFF
TGTGCCAGCAGCTTAGTCGAGGGCCCGAACACTGAAGCTTTCTTT
>TRBV28|TRBD2|18|TRBJ2-1|NA
CASSLPTSGRGAYNEQFF
TGTGCCAGCAGTCTGCCGACTAGCGGGAGGGGCGCCTACAATGAGCAGTTCTTC
>TRBV4-3|NA|13|TRBJ2-5|NA
CASSRSGWETQYF
TGCGCCAGCAGCCGGTCGGGATGGGAGACCCAGTACTTC
>TRBV5-8|NA|13|TRBJ1-2|NA
CASSLRGGYGYTF
TGTGCCAGCAGCTTGCGGGGAGGCTATGGCTACACCTTC
>TRBV5-5|TRBD1|15|TRBJ2-5|NA
CASSYPGQGGETQYF
TGTGCCAGCAGCTACCCGGGACAGGGGGGAGAGACCCAGTACTTC
>TRBV19|TRBD1|12|TRBJ2-7|NA
CAPTGSSYEQYF
TGTGCTCCGACAGGGAGCTCCTACGAGCAGTACTTC
>TRBV7-9|NA|15|TRBJ2-3|NA
CASSSAAGNTDTQYF
TGTGCCAGCAGCTCGGCCGCGGGAAACACAGATACGCAGTATTTT
>TRBV6-1|NA|15|TRBJ2-2|NA
CASSERGWGPGELFF
TGTGCCAGCAGTGAACGTGGATGGGGCCCCGGGGAGCTGTTTTTT
>TRBV7-3|NA|13|TRBJ2-5|NA
CASSRDNQETQYF
TGTGCCAGCAGCCGGGACAACCAAGAGACCCAGTACTTC
>TRBV4-1|TRBD1|14|TRBJ1-2|once
CASSQDRTGDGYTF
TGCGCCAGCAGCCAAGACCGGACAGGTGACGGCTACACCTTC
>TRBV29-1|NA|13|TRBJ2-2|NA
CSVVAGARGELFF
TGCAGCGTTGTGGCAGGGGCACGGGGGGAGCTGTTTTTT